These 27 T cell receptor beta chains were sequenced from one sample in a study of blood T cell repertoires in COVID-19 (dated by TCRdb to 2018 to 2020). The protocol used for the library was the immunoSEQ multiplex PCR assay. TCRdb's version of the immuneACCESS table is confined to in-frame rearrangements and falls short of the full clone set. An unresolved V gene accounts for under half of the shortfall where checked; the remainder is of unknown origin. The sample includes about 110,000 clones, with approximately 82% observed a single time. The ten largest clones add up to approximately 4.1% of the sample. Specimen: peripheral blood. These receptors all come from a woman in her seventies with acute or convalescent COVID-19.

V and J are TRBV7-9 and TRBJ2-2; TRBD1 is a possible D gene (6 bases). CDR3 size: 16 residues. In germline, CDR1 is SEHNR, CDR2 FQNEAQ (reference sequence). V was shortened by 8 bases and J by 1 base, with 17 bases between the two germline ends. This chain's CDR3 is CASFFTPTGNTGELFF. CDR3 nucleotides: TGTGCCAGCTTCTTTACCCCGACAGGGAACACCGGGGAGCTGTTTTTT.

The V gene is TRBV20-1, the J gene TRBJ1-4; D not resolved. V dropped 1 base and J dropped 8 bases, with 5 bases sitting between them. The germline V gene has CDR1 DFQATT and CDR2 SNEGSKA (reference sequence). This CDR3 spans 11 amino acids. The CDR3 protein is CSARAGEKLFF. The CDR3 DNA is TGCAGTGCTAGAGCCGGGGAAAAACTGTTTTTT.

The rearrangement links TRBV5-1 to TRBJ1-3; weak D call: TRBD1 (6 bases). The CDR3 has 16 amino acids. Trimming took off 2 bases at V and 4 bases at J, with 16 bases between the two ends. CDR1 and CDR2 (germline): SGHRS, YFSETQ. The DNA of the CDR3 is TGCGCCAGCAGCTTTACAGGGAGTGTAGCGGGAAACACCATATATTTT. Protein: CASSFTGSVAGNTIYF.

The chain couples TRBV5-1 to TRBJ1-1, with a weak D call TRBD1 (6 bases). V gave up 0 bases and J gave up 4 bases, with 10 bases separating them. In germline, CDR1 is SGHRS, CDR2 YFSETQ. This CDR3 spans 14 amino acids. This chain's CDR3 is CASSLGGLGTEAFF. The CDR3 region has the DNA TGCGCCAGCAGCTTGGGGGGGCTCGGCACTGAAGCTTTCTTT.

J is TRBJ1-2 and V is TRBV5-1; D is unresolved. Germline CDR1 and CDR2: SGHRS and YFSETQ. Trimming left V 4 bases short and J 2 bases short, with 12 bases between. The CDR3 consists of 14 residues. This CDR3 is CASSGQVPNYGYTF. The CDR3 DNA follows: TGCGCCAGCAGCGGCCAAGTCCCGAACTATGGCTACACCTTC.

This clone was recorded a few times. This chain uses TRBV7-2 with TRBJ2-1, with 7 nucleotides matching TRBD2. The V segment lost 5 bases and the J segment 0 bases; nucleotides outside the gene matches: 7. CDR1 and CDR2 (germline): SGHTA, FQGNSA. The CDR3 spans 16 residues. The CDR3 bases are TGTGCCAGCAGCGGCACCGGGGGGAGCTCCTACAATGAGCAGTTCTTC. This gives the protein CASSGTGGSSYNEQFF.

The rearrangement joins TRBV9 to TRBJ1-3, with 8 bases aligning to TRBD1. V lost 0 bases, J lost 1 base, and 3 bases stayed unmatched. The germline V gene encodes CDR1 SGDLS and CDR2 YYNGEE. The CDR3 is made up of 16 amino acids. The CDR3 DNA reads as TGTGCCAGCAGCGTAGCAGGACAGGGATCTGGAAACACCATATATTTT. Amino acids: CASSVAGQGSGNTIYF.

The V and J genes are TRBV28 and TRBJ1-1; D perhaps matches TRBD1 (6 bases). The CDR3 covers 16 residues. The ends were cut back, 7 bases at V and 0 bases at J, with 18 bases in the middle. Germline loops: CDR1 MDHEN, CDR2 SYDVKM. Written as DNA, the CDR3 is TGTGCCAGCACTCCCCCCTGGGGGGGCATGAACACTGAAGCTTTCTTT. Translated, it gives CASTPPWGGMNTEAFF.

The rearrangement joins TRBV15 to TRBJ2-7; D not resolved. Trimming left V 2 bases short and J 5 bases short, with 25 bases between. The germline V gene encodes CDR1 LNHNV and CDR2 YYDKDF (reference sequence). CDR3 length: 18 amino acids. The CDR3 spells CATSRTSTAPEVPHEQYV. CDR3 bases: TGTGCCACCAGCAGAACGTCCACAGCCCCAGAAGTTCCTCACGAGCAGTACGTC.

The V call is TRBV12-3 or TRBV12-4, the J call TRBJ1-2, with no clear D. This CDR3 has 13 residues. With 2 bases removed from V and 7 bases from J, the gap between germline ends came to 11 bases. The CDR3 loop reads CASSLRERVGYTF. CDR3 in DNA: TGTGCCAGCAGTTTAAGGGAGAGGGTTGGCTACACCTTC.

This chain links TRBV19 with TRBJ1-1; D perhaps matches TRBD1 (6 bases). Germline assignment: CDR1 LNHDA and CDR2 SQIVND (reference sequence). V lost 4 bases, J lost 2 bases, and 11 bases lay in between. The CDR3 extends over 14 amino acids. CDR3 bases: TGTGCCAGTAGTACCGGACAGACCAACACTGAAGCTTTCTTT. Its protein product is CASSTGQTNTEAFF.

The chain couples TRBV19 to TRBJ2-7, with D perhaps matching TRBD1 (5 bases). Germline-derived CDR1 and CDR2 are LNHDA and SQIVND (reference sequence). The length of the CDR3 is 14 residues. V dropped 4 bases and J dropped 4 bases, with 14 bases sitting between them. CDR3 bases: TGTGCCAGTAGTAGACGGACAAGAATGTACGAGCAGTACTTC. Protein product: CASSRRTRMYEQYF.

CDR3 DNA: TGTGCCAGCAGCTCACCCGGGGGAGGGATGAACACTGAAGCTTTCTTT. It is translated as CASSSPGGGMNTEAFF. The genes are TRBV7-9 and TRBJ1-1, with D possibly TRBD1 on 5 matching bases. The CDR3 totals 16 residues. The V end lost 4 bases, the J end lost 0 bases, and 15 bases lay between the germline ends. Germline values: CDR1 SEHNR, CDR2 FQNEAQ (reference sequence).

The chain combines TRBV15 with TRBJ2-3; 8 nucleotides agree with TRBD2. V lost 3 bases and J lost 1; bases outside the gene matches: 9. In germline, CDR1 is LNHNV, CDR2 YYDKDF (reference sequence). The CDR3 runs to 17 residues. CDR3 protein: CATSRGREARGTDTQYF. The CDR3 bases are TGTGCCACCAGCAGGGGGCGGGAGGCTAGGGGCACAGATACGCAGTATTTT.

The chain links TRBV7-9 to TRBJ2-7; D unresolved. Germline CDR1 and CDR2: SEHNR and FQNEAQ (reference sequence). There are 14 residues in the CDR3. Trimming took 2 bases from V and 0 from J, leaving 8 bases between them. CDR3 DNA: TGTGCCAGCAGCTTAACAGATAGCTCCTACGAGCAGTACTTC. The encoded protein is CASSLTDSSYEQYF.

CDR3 protein: CASSGASGSFYEQYF. As DNA, the CDR3 is TGTGCCAGCAGCGGGGCTAGCGGATCTTTCTACGAGCAGTACTTC. The V and J genes are TRBV6-6 and TRBJ2-7; 7 nucleotides align to TRBD2. Germline V gene lookup returns CDR1 MNHNY and CDR2 SVGAGI (reference sequence). J lost 3 bases, V lost 6 bases, and 11 bases had no gene match. The CDR3 runs to 15 residues.

The V gene is TRBV12-3 or TRBV12-4, the J gene TRBJ1-1; no clear D. The V and J ends lost 8 bases and 0 bases respectively, with 7 bases between them. CDR3 size: 12 residues. CDR3 sequence reads: CASRRLNTEAFF. The CDR3 nucleotides are TGTGCCAGCCGCAGATTGAACACTGAAGCTTTCTTT.

This clone was detected once. The rearrangement joins TRBV2 to TRBJ2-5; possible D gene TRBD1, 7 bases. This CDR3 is built from 15 residues. With 6 bases removed from V and 2 bases from J, the gap between germline ends came to 16 bases. The germline CDR1 and CDR2 sequences are SNHLY and FYNNEI. CDR3 bases: TGTGCCAGCAGACGACAGGGACTGATGCAAGAGACCCAGTACTTC. This sequence encodes CASRRQGLMQETQYF.

J is TRBJ1-5 and V is TRBV19; D is unresolved. Germline V gene sequence: CDR1 LNHDA, CDR2 SQIVND (reference sequence). Between the trimmed V and J ends, which lost 3 bases and 0 bases, there was a span of 12 bases. This CDR3 spans 16 amino acids. The DNA of the CDR3 is TGTGCCAGTAGTATCCCCCGAGGGAGTAGCAATCAGCCCCAGCATTTT. The encoded protein is CASSIPRGSSNQPQHF.

The J gene is TRBJ2-2, the V gene TRBV29-1; 8 nucleotides agree with TRBD1. With V trimmed by 6 bases and J by 4 bases, 16 bases remained unmatched. The CDR3 is 17 residues long. Per the germline V gene, CDR1 is SQVTM and CDR2 is ANQGSEA. The CDR3 reads CSVEEGAGGIGTGELFF. The DNA of the CDR3 is TGCAGCGTCGAGGAAGGGGCAGGGGGCATCGGCACCGGGGAGCTGTTTTTT.

The chain links TRBV5-1 to TRBJ2-1, with TRBD2 identical over 7 bases. The length of the CDR3 is 15 residues. Germline V gene lookup returns CDR1 SGHRS and CDR2 YFSETQ. The V and J ends lost 0 bases and 6 bases, in that order; junction bases with no gene match: 6. The CDR3 spells CASSLGGLESNEQFF. The CDR3 nucleotides are TGCGCCAGCAGCTTGGGAGGACTAGAAAGCAATGAGCAGTTCTTC.

This clone was counted between two and nine times. This chain links TRBV10-3 with TRBJ1-6; no reliable D call. With 2 bases removed from V and 7 bases from J, the gap between germline ends came to 9 bases. Germline CDR1 is ENHRY and CDR2 is SYGVKD. The CDR3 is made up of 14 amino acids. The chain's CDR3 is CAISEGGSNSPLHF. The CDR3 nucleotides read TGTGCCATCAGTGAGGGAGGTTCCAATTCACCCCTCCACTTT.

This sequence joins TRBV6-1 and TRBJ2-1; the D is unclear. Germline CDR1 MNHNS, CDR2 SASEGT. There are 12 residues in the CDR3. V was clipped by 1 base and J by 9 bases, with 7 bases between them. The chain's CDR3 is CASSEGWSEQFF. In nucleotides, the CDR3 is TGTGCCAGCAGTGAAGGCTGGAGTGAGCAGTTCTTC.

The V call is TRBV7-2, the J call TRBJ2-7; possibly TRBD2 for D (6 bases). The CDR3 extends over 14 amino acids. V gave up 5 bases and J gave up 7 bases, with 18 bases separating them. The germline V gene has CDR1 SGHTA and CDR2 FQGNSA. CDR3: CASSRRRDSGEQYF. CDR3 coding DNA: TGTGCCAGCAGCCGCCGACGGGACTCTGGGGAGCAGTACTTC. The entire variable domain, with the rest obtained from reference TRBV7-2 and TRBJ2-7, is as follows: GAGVSQSPSNKVTEKGKDVELRCDPISGHTALYWYRQSLGQGLEFLIYFQGNSAPDKSGLPSDRFSAERTGGSVSTLTIQRTQQEDSAVYLCASSRRRDSGEQYFGPGTRLTVT.

This clone showed up just once. The rearrangement links TRBV2 to TRBJ2-5, with TRBD2 identical over 7 bases. V lost 6 bases, J lost 2 bases, and 15 bases stayed unmatched. Per germline, CDR1 SNHLY and CDR2 FYNNEI. This CDR3 spans 17 amino acids. CDR3 DNA: TGTGCCAGCAGGAGACTAGCAGTCACCCTCACACAAGAGACCCAGTACTTC. Residues: CASRRLAVTLTQETQYF. Full variable domain (outside the CDR3, taken from reference TRBV2 and TRBJ2-5): EPEVTQTPSHQVTQMGQEVILRCVPISNHLYFYWYRQILGQKVEFLVSFYNNEISEKSEIFDDQFSVERPDGSNFTLKIRSTKLEDSAMYFCASRRLAVTLTQETQYFGPGTRLLVL.

This sequence joins TRBV7-2 and TRBJ1-2; 7 bases align to TRBD1. J lost 4 bases, V lost 4 bases, and 6 bases had no gene match. Germline V gives CDR1 SGHTA, CDR2 FQGNSA. This CDR3 is 14 amino acids long. The CDR3 sequence is CASSSVGGSYGYTF. CDR3 DNA sequence: TGTGCCAGCAGCTCCGTAGGGGGCTCCTATGGCTACACCTTC.

This CDR3 reads CASSLAARRGQNTGELFF. In DNA, the CDR3 is TGTGCCAGCTCACTAGCCGCACGAAGGGGACAGAACACCGGGGAGCTGTTTTTT. The chain employs TRBV18 and TRBJ2-2; maybe TRBD1 (6 bases). This CDR3 region has 18 residues. The V end was cut by 4 bases, the J end by 1 base, with 19 bases between. The germline CDR1 and CDR2 sequences are KGHSH and LQKENI. The whole variable domain, remainder taken from reference TRBV18 and TRBJ2-2, is NAGVMQNPRHLVRRRGQEARLRCSPMKGHSHVYWYRQLPEEGLKFMVYLQKENIIDESGMPKERFSAEFPKEGPSILRIQQVVRGDSAAYFCASSLAARRGQNTGELFFGEGSRLTVL.